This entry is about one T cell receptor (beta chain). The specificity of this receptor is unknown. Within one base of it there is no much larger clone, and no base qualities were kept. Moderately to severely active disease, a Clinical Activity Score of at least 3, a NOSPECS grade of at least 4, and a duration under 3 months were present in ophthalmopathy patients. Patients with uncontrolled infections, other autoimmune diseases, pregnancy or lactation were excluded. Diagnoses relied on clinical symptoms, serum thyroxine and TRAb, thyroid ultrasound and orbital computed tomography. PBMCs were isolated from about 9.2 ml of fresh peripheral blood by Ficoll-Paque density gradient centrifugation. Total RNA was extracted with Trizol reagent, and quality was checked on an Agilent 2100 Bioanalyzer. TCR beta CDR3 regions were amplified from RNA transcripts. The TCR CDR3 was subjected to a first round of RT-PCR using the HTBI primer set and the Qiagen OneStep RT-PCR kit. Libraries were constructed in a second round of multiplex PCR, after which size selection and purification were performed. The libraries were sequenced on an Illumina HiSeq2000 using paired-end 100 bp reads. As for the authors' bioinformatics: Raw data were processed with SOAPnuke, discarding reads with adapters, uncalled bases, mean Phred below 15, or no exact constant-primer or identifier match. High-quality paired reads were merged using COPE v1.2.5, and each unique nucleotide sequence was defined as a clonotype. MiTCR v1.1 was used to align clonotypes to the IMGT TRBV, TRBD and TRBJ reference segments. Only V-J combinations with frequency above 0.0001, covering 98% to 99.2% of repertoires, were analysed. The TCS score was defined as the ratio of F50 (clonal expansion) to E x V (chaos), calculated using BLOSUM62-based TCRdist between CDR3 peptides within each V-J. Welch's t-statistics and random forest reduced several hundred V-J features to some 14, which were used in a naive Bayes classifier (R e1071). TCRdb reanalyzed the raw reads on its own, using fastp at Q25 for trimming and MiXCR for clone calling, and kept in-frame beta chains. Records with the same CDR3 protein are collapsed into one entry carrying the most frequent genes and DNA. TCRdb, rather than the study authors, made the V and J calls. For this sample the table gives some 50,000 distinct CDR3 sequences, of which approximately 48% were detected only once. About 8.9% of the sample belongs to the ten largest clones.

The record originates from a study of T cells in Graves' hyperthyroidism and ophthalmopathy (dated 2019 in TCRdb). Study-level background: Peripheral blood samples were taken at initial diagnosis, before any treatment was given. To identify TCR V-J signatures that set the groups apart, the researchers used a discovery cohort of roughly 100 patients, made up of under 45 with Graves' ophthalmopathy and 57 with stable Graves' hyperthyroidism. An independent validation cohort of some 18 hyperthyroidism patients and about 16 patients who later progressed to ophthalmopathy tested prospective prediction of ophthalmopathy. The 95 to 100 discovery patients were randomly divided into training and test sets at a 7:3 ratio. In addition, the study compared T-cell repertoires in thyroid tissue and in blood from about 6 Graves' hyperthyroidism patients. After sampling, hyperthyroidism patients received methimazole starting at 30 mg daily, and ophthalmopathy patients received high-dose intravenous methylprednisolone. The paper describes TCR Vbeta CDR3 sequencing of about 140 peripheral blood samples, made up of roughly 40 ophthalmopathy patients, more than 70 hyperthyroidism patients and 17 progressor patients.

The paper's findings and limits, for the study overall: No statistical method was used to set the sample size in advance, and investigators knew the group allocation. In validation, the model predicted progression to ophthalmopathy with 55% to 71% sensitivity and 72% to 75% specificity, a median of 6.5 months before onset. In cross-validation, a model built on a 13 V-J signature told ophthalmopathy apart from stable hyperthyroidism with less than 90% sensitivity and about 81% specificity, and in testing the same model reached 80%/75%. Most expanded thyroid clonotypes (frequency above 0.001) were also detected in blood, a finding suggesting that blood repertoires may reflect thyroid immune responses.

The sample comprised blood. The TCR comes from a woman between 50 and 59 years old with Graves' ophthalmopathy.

The nucleotide sequence reads TGTGCCATCGATCGGGCCGGGACAGGGGAAACCGGGGAGCTGTTTTTT. The translation is CAIDRAGTGETGELFF. The chain is assembled from TRBV28 and TRBJ2-2; 10 bases in the middle match TRBD1. Per the germline V gene, MDHEN is the CDR1 and SYDVKM is the CDR2. The cysteine opens and the phenylalanine closes a CDR3 of 16 amino acids. Only the CDR3 portion is preserved as DNA: 48 bases, with reading frame beginning at the first base. Compared with germline, V lacks 10 bases and J lacks 5 bases; bases without a gene match: 13. With the portions outside the CDR3 filled from the reference TRBV28 and TRBJ2-2 genes, the complete variable region becomes DVKVTQSSRYLVKRTGEKVFLECVQDMDHENMFWYRQDPGLGLRLIYFSYDVKMKEKGDIPEGYSVSREKKERFSLILESASTNQTSMYLCAIDRAGTGETGELFFGEGSRLTVL.